This entry concerns a single TCR beta chain. This clone has just a few counts. The antigen it recognizes is unknown. One base away there is no much larger clone; base qualities are not given. Ends trimmed: V by 0 bases, J by 6 bases; bases unmatched to a gene: 16. From the germline V gene (reference sequence), CDR1 is GTSNPN and CDR2 is SVGIG. The CDR3, cysteine through phenylalanine, is 18 amino acids long. The entry retains the CDR3 DNA only, 54 bases that are in frame from base 1. Each collaborating institution followed its own protocols to collect whole blood in K2EDTA tubes. For TCRbeta analysis, collaborators shipped samples in one of three forms: frozen whole blood, isolated PBMCs, or DNA extracted from either of those sample types. These data are taken from a study of blood T cell repertoires in COVID-19 (TCRdb year 2020). For context, the study as a whole: Samples covering the acute and convalescent phases of COVID-19 were provided by collaborators in the United States, Italy and Spain. The prospective study material was composed of cDNA or gDNA derived from T cells, B-cell-depleted T cells, or PBMCs. The samples were drawn from the first 160 participants of the ongoing ImmuneRACE study and from 1,254 subjects provided by 6 global collaborators. HLA class I and class II types, where available, came from metadata supplied by the sample provider rather than from assay-based typing. The repertoires were made available in a free public database intended to serve as a resource for research on the immune response to SARS-CoV-2. Deeply sampled blood TCRbeta repertoires from subjects exposed to, actively infected with, or recovered from COVID-19 were included in the dataset. Nearly every sample came with metadata listing a de-identified subject ID, COVID-19 status, age in years and sex. Study-wide conclusions, independent of this receptor: How much clinical and demographic metadata was included differed by source and by participant, and the metadata was provided uncurated.

TCRbeta CDR3 regions were amplified from genomic DNA by means of the immunoSEQ Assay, a bias-controlled multiplex PCR. In the source study's methods: Nucleated cell counts per sample were estimated from amplification of reference gene primers within the assay. Sequence reads were collapsed and filtered to measure the absolute abundance of every unique TCRbeta CDR3 rearrangement. Productive Simpson clonality was computed per sample as the square root of Simpson's diversity index over productive rearrangements. This immuneACCESS table, as held by TCRdb, lists in-frame sequences with V and J called but not all clones. Of the missing ones, under half trace to an unresolved V gene in checked studies; the others have no known cause. The V and J calls and clone size are taken from that table; D and trimming were inferred from the DNA. The table for this sample lists 40,000 or so clones; around three quarters of them were counted only once. 61% of the sample comes from the top ten.

Sequences were obtained from peripheral blood. The sequence joins TRBV30 to TRBJ2-7, with 11 middle bases fitting TRBD2. The origin of this receptor is an elderly man with acute or convalescent COVID-19. The CDR3 reads CAWSVSGSGRAARSEQYF. The DNA sequence is TGTGCCTGGAGTGTTAGTGGTAGCGGGAGGGCCGCGCGTAGCGAGCAGTACTTC.